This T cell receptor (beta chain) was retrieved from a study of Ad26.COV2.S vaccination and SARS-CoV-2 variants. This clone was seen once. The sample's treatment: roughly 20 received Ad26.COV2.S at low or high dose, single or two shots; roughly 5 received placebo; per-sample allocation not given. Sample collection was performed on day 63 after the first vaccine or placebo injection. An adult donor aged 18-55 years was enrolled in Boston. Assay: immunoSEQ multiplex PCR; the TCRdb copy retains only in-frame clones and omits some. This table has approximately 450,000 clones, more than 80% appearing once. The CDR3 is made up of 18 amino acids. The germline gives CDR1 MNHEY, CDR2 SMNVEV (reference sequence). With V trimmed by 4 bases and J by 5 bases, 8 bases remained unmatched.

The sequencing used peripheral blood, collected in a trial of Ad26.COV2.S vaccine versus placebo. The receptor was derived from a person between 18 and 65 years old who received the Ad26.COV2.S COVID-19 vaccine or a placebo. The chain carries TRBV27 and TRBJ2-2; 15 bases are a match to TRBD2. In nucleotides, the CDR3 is TGTGCCAGCAGTTCACGGACTAGCGGGAGGGCGAGTACCGGGGAGCTGTTTTTT. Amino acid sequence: CASSSRTSGRASTGELFF.